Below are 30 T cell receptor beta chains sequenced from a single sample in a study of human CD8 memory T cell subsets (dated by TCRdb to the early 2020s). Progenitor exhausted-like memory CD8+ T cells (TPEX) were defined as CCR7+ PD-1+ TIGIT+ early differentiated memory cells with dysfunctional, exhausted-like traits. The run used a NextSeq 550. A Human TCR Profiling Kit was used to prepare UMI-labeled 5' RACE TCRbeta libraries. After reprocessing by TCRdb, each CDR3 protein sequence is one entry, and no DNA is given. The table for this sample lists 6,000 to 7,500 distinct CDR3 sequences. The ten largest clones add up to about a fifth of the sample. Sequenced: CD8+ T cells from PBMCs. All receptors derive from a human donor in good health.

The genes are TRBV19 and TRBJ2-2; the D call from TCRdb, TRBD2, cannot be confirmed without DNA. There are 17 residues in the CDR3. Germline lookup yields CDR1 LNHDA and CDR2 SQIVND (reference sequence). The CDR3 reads CASSIGLAGVNTGELFF.

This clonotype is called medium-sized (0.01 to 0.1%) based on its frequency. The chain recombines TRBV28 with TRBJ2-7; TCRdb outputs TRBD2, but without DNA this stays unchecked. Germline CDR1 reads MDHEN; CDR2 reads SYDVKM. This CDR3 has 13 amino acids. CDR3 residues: CASSLEGLYEQYF.

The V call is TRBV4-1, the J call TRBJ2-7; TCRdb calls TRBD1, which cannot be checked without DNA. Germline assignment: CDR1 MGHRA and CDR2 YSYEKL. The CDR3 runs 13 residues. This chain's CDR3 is CASSQAMGTEQYF.

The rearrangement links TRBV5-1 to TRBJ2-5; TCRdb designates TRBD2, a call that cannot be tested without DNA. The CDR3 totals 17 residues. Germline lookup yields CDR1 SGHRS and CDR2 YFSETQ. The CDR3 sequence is CASSSTVPGTPGETQYF. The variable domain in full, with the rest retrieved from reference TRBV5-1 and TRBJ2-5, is KAGVTQTPRYLIKTRGQQVTLSCSPISGHRSVSWYQQTPGQGLQFLFEYFSETQRNKGNFPGRFSGRQFSNSRSEMNVSTLELGDSALYLCASSSTVPGTPGETQYFGPGTRLLVL.

The CDR3 is CSAMGGPDYEQYF. The rearrangement joins TRBV20-1 to TRBJ2-7; no DNA is available, so the TRBD2 call from TCRdb remains unchecked. The CDR3 contains 13 residues. CDR1 and CDR2 from the germline V gene are DFQATT and SNEGSKA (reference sequence).

The CDR3 loop is CASSEAGTSGIDEQYF. J is TRBJ2-7 and V is TRBV9; checking the TCRdb D call of TRBD2 is not possible without DNA. This CDR3 has 16 residues. Looked up from germline, CDR1 is SGDLS and CDR2 is YYNGEE.

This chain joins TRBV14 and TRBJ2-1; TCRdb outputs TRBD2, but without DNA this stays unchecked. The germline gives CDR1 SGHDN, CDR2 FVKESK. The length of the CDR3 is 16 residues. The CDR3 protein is CASSQELAGGTNEQFF.

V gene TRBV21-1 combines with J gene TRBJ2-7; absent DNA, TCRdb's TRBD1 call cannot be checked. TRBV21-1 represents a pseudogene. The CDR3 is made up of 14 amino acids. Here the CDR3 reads CASTSTGGAYEQYF.

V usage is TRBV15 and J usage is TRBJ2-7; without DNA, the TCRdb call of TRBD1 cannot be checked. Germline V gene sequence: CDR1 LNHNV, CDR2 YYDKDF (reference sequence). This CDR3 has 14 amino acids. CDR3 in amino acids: CATRMTAGAYEQYF.

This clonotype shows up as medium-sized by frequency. This CDR3 is CASSPPLETATNEKLFF. V usage is TRBV7-9 and J usage is TRBJ1-4; TCRdb names TRBD1, which stays unverified in the absence of DNA. Germline-derived CDR1 and CDR2 are SEHNR and FQNEAQ (reference sequence). The CDR3 spans 17 residues.

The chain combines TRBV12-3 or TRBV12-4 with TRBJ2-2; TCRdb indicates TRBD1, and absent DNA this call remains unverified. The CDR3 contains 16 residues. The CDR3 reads CASKGRLAFGAGELFF.

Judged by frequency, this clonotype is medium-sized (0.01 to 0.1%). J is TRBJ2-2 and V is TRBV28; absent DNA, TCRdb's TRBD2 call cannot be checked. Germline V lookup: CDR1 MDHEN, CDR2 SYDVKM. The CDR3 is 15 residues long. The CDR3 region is CASILGRDPTGELFF.

The CDR3 protein is CASSDRTSGSEQYF. The chain recombines TRBV19 with TRBJ2-7; TCRdb selects TRBD2, and the lack of DNA leaves this call unchecked. Per the germline V gene, CDR1 is LNHDA and CDR2 is SQIVND (reference sequence). CDR3 length: 14 amino acids.

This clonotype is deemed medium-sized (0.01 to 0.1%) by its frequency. CDR3 sequence reads: CSAGGGIGEQYF. V is TRBV29-1 and J is TRBJ2-7; TCRdb names TRBD2, which stays unverified in the absence of DNA. Germline CDR1 is SQVTM and CDR2 is ANQGSEA. The CDR3 spans 12 residues.

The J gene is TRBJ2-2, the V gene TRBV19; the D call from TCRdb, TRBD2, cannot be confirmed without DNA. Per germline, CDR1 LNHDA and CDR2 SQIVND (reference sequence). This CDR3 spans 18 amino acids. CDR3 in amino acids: CASSIDLRREVDTGELFF.

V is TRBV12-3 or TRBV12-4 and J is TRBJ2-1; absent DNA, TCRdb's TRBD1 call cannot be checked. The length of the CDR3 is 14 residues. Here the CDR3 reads CASSPVGGTREQFF.

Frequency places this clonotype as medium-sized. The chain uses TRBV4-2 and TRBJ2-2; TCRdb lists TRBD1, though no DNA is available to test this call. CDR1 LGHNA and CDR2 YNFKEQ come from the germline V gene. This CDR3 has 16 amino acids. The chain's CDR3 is CASSQDAGRVSGELFF.

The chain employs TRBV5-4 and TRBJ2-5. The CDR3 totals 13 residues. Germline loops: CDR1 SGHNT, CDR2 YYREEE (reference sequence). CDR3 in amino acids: CASSTGFQETQYF.

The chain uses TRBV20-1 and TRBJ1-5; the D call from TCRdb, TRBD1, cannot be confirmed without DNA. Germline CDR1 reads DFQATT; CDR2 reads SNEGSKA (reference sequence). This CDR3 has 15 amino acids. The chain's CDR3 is CSAREGRGIDQPQHF.

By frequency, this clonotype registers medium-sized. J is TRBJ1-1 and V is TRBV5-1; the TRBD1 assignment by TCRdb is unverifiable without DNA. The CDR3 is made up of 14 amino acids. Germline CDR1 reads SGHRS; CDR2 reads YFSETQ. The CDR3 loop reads CASSPDRVVWEAFF.

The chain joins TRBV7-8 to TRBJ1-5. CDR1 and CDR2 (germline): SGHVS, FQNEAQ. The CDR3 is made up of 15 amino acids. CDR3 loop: CASSPPPDANQPQHF.

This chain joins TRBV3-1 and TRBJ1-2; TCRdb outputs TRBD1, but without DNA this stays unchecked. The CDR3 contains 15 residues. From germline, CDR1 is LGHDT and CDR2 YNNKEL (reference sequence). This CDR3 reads CASSRTREANYGYTF.

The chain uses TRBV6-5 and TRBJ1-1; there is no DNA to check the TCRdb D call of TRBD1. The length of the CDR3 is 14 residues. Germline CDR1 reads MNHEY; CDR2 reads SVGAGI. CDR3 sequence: CASSPDPRGTEAFF.

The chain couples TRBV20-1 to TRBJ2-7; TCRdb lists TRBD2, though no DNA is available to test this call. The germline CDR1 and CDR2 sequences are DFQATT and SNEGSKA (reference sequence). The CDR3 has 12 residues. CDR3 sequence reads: CGVAGLLYEQYF.

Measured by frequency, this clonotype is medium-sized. This CDR3 reads CASSLGTGFTEAFF. The chain employs TRBV5-5 and TRBJ1-1; the D call from TCRdb, TRBD1, cannot be confirmed without DNA. Germline V gives CDR1 SGHKS, CDR2 YYEKEE (reference sequence). The CDR3 length is 14 residues.

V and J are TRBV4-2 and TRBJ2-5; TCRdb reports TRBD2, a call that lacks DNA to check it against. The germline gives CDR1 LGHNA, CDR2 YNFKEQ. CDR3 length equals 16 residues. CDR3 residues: CASSQVFQGLEETQYF.

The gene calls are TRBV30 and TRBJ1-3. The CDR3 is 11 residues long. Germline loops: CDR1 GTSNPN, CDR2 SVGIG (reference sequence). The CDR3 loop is CAWRPTNTIYF.

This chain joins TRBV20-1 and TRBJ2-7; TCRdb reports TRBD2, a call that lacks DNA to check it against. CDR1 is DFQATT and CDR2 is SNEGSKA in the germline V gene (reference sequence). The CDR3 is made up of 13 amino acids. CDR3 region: CSAFSGSSYEQYF.

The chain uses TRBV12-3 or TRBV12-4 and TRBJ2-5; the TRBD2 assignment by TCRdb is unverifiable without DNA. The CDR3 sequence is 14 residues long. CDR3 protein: CASSFLGPQETQYF.

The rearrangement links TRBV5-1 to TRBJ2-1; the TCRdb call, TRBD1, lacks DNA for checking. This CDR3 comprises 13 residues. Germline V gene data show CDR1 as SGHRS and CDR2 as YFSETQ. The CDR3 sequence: CASSLSTGYEQFF. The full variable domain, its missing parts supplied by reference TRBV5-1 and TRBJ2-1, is KAGVTQTPRYLIKTRGQQVTLSCSPISGHRSVSWYQQTPGQGLQFLFEYFSETQRNKGNFPGRFSGRQFSNSRSEMNVSTLELGDSALYLCASSLSTGYEQFFGPGTRLTVL.